Listed below are T cell receptor beta chains from one sample, sequenced in a study of spatial heterogeneity in lung cancer. TCRdb called the 5' RACE reads again in MiXCR, with one record for every CDR3 protein. The data contain around 30,000 distinct CDR3 sequences, roughly 5.6% of them singletons. This specimen was PBMCs, taken at follow-up. The receptors derive from a male donor with early-stage non-small cell lung cancer. The CDR3 runs from the conserved cysteine through the conserved F or W. D genes are given only for firm matches. Clone size is not always given. Where it is, it says once, few, many or a class for expanded clones.

j_call	d_call	v_call	clone_size	cdr3_aa	cdr3_nt
TRBJ2-2	TRBD1	TRBV13	NA	CASSLIVPGQGSELFF	TGTGCCAGCAGCCTAATTGTCCCGGGACAGGGGTCGGAGCTGTTTTTT
TRBJ1-5	NA	TRBV19	NA	CASRIRGDPLSNQPQHF	TGTGCCAGTAGGATCAGGGGCGACCCACTTAGCAATCAGCCCCAGCATTTT
TRBJ2-1	NA	TRBV7-2	many	CASSSQLLEAEQFF	TGTGCCAGCAGCTCCCAATTACTAGAGGCCGAGCAGTTCTTC
TRBJ1-1	TRBD1	TRBV5-4	many	CASSWDRGTEAFF	TGTGCCAGCAGTTGGGACAGGGGGACTGAAGCTTTCTTT
TRBJ2-5	TRBD2	TRBV20-1	many	CSAIPGGIQETQYF	TGCAGTGCTATCCCCGGGGGGATTCAAGAGACCCAGTACTTC
TRBJ2-2	NA	TRBV29-1	few	CSVLVRGNNGELFF	TGCAGCGTCCTGGTGAGAGGGAACAACGGGGAGCTGTTTTTT
TRBJ2-3	NA	TRBV7-2	many	CASSSEGRALVDTQYF	TGTGCCAGCAGCTCAGAGGGCAGGGCTTTGGTCGATACGCAGTATTTT
TRBJ1-5	TRBD1	TRBV6-6	NA	CASSYIQGSNQPQHF	TGTGCCAGCAGTTACATACAGGGGAGCAATCAGCCCCAGCATTTT
TRBJ2-4	TRBD1	TRBV11-2	NA	CASSLGQGSWRENIQYF	TGTGCCAGCAGCTTGGGACAGGGTAGTTGGCGGGAGAACATTCAGTACTTC
TRBJ1-1	TRBD1	TRBV12-3/TRBV12-4	many	CASEGAVGTEAFF	TGTGCCAGCGAGGGGGCAGTCGGAACTGAAGCTTTCTTT
TRBJ2-3	TRBD1	TRBV5-1	many	CASSSTGDSTDTQYF	TGCGCCAGCAGCTCTACAGGGGACAGCACAGATACGCAGTATTTT
TRBJ2-5	TRBD2	TRBV12-3/TRBV12-4	many	CASSSPGLAGAGETQYF	TGTGCCAGCAGTTCCCCGGGACTAGCGGGTGCCGGTGAGACCCAGTACTTC
TRBJ2-2	TRBD2	TRBV5-1	many	CASSLLTSGTGELFF	TGCGCCAGCAGCTTGCTTACTAGCGGGACCGGGGAGCTGTTTTTT
TRBJ1-2	TRBD1	TRBV29-1	many	CSVSGTVFNYGYTF	TGCAGCGTTTCCGGGACAGTCTTTAACTATGGCTACACCTTC
TRBJ2-3	NA	TRBV19	NA	CASSIREGGVADTQYF	TGTGCCAGTAGTATCCGAGAAGGTGGAGTGGCAGATACGCAGTATTTT
TRBJ2-1	NA	TRBV11-2	many	CASCREPARGNEQFF	TGTGCCAGTTGCCGGGAGCCAGCGCGAGGGAATGAGCAGTTCTTC
TRBJ2-1	TRBD2	TRBV20-1	many	CSASGTGTSGGPSFNEQFF	TGCAGTGCTAGCGGCACCGGGACTAGCGGGGGGCCTTCATTCAATGAGCAGTTCTTC
TRBJ2-1	NA	TRBV7-2	NA	CASSLHSSSYNEQFF	TGTGCCAGCAGCTTACATTCCAGCTCCTACAATGAGCAGTTCTTC
TRBJ2-6	TRBD1	TRBV12-3/TRBV12-4	few	CASSLGQGESGANVLTF	TGTGCCAGCAGTTTGGGACAGGGCGAATCTGGGGCCAACGTCCTGACTTTC
TRBJ1-1	TRBD1	TRBV20-1	many	CSATGQGGNWNTEAFF	TGCAGTGCTACGGGACAGGGAGGTAATTGGAACACTGAAGCTTTCTTT
TRBJ2-5	NA	TRBV7-2	many	CASSRPVQETQYF	TGTGCCAGCAGCCGCCCCGTTCAGGAGACCCAGTACTTC
TRBJ1-5	NA	TRBV5-5	NA	CASSLKQDSSNQPQHF	TGTGCCAGCAGCTTAAAACAGGACTCTAGCAATCAGCCCCAGCATTTT
TRBJ2-2	NA	TRBV29-1	many	CSASIGTGELFF	TGCAGCGCCTCCATTGGCACCGGGGAGCTGTTTTTT
TRBJ2-5	NA	TRBV7-9	few	CASSPTVGGRQETQYF	TGTGCCAGCAGCCCGACAGTGGGCGGTCGCCAAGAGACCCAGTACTTC
TRBJ2-1	TRBD1	TRBV18	NA	CASSGQGANEQFF	TGTGCCAGCTCCGGACAGGGGGCAAATGAGCAGTTCTTC
TRBJ2-6	NA	TRBV7-2	few	CASSRPSSGANVLTF	TGTGCCAGCAGCCGCCCGAGCTCTGGGGCCAACGTCCTGACTTTC